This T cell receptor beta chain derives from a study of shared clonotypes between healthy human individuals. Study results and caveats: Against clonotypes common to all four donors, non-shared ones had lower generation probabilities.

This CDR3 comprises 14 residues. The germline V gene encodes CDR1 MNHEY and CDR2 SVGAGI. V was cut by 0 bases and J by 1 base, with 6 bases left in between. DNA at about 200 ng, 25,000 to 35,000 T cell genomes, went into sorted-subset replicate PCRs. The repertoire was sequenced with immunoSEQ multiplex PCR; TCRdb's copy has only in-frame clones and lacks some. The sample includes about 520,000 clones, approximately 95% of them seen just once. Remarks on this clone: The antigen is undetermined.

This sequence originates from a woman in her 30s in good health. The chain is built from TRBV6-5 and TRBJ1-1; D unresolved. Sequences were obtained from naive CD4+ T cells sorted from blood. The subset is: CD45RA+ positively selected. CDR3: CASSYSAANTEAFF. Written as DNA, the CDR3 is TGTGCCAGCAGTTACTCCGCGGCGAACACTGAAGCTTTCTTT.